Sequencing of this TCR beta chain was carried out in a study of blood T cell repertoires in COVID-19. The study drew participants aged about 18 to 89 years from around 24 US areas. Donors in Cohort 3 who had recovered were those with two negative PCRs, healthcare professional clearance, or resolution of their symptoms. This CDR3 has 11 residues. Germline-derived CDR1 and CDR2 are DFQATT and SNEGSKA (reference sequence). V was trimmed by 3 bases and J by 7 bases, leaving 7 bases between them. Generated by immunoSEQ multiplex PCR, the TCRdb table keeps only in-frame clones and is missing some. The sample has 150,000 to 200,000 clones; roughly 80% are singletons.

V and J are TRBV20-1 and TRBJ2-1; no clear D gene. Material: PBMCs or T cells enriched from blood (not recorded which). The source is a man aged 50-60 years who had recovered from COVID-19. The CDR3 protein is CSASLHNEQFF. DNA of the CDR3: TGCAGTGCTAGTTTACATAATGAGCAGTTCTTC.